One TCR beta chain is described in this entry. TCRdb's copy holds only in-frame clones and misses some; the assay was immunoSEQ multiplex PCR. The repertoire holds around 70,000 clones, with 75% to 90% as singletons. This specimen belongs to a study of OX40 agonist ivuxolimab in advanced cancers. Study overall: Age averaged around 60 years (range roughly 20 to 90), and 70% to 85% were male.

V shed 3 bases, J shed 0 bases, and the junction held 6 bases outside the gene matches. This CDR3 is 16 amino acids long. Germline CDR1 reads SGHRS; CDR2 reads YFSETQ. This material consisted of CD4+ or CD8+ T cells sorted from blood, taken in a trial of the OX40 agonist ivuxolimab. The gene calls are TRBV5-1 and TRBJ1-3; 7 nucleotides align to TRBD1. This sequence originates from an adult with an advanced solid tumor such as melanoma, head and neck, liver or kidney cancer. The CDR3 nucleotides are TGCGCCAGCAGCTCAGAAACAGGGGCCTCTGGAAACACCATATATTTT. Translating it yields CASSSETGASGNTIYF.